Given below is one T cell receptor beta chain in context. The data are from a study of long-term antiretroviral therapy in people with HIV. The run of the v3.0 immunoSEQ assay was at survey level. The data were produced by immunoSEQ multiplex PCR, yet TCRdb's version contains in-frame clones alone and is incomplete. Seen here are approximately 23,000 clones, about four fifths observed once, and the top ten hold 6% to 8%. This CDR3 has 13 amino acids. Germline CDR1 KGHSH, CDR2 LQKENI. V dropped 6 bases and J dropped 3 bases, with 11 bases sitting between them. This chain connects TRBV18 to TRBJ1-1, with unresolved D. Sequences were derived from unsorted PBMCs, sampled 1.5 years after starting antiretroviral therapy. This clonotype was obtained from a man aged 25 to 45 with HIV. The CDR3 region has the DNA TGTGCCAGCTCTATGGCGCCGGACACTGAAGCTTTCTTT. Its translation: CASSMAPDTEAFF.